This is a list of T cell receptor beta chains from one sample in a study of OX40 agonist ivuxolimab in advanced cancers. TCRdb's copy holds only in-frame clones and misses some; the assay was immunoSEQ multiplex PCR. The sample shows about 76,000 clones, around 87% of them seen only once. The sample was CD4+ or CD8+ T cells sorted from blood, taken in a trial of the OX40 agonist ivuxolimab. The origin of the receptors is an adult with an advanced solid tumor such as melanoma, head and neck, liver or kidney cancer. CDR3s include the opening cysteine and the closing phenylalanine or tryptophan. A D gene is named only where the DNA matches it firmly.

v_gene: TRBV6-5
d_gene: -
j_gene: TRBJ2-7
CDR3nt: TGTGCCAGCAGTTACTCGTCAGGGTTGAATACGGGGGAGCAGTACTTC
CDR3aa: CASSYSSGLNTGEQYF

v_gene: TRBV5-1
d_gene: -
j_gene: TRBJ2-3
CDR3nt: TGCGCCAGCAGCTTGGGGGCTACAGATACGCAGTATTTT
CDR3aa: CASSLGATDTQYF

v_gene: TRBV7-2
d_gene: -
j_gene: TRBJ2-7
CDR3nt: TGTGCCAGCAGCCCATCGCAGGACTACGAGCAGTACTTC
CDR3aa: CASSPSQDYEQYF

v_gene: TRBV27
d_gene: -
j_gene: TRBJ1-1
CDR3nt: TGTGCCAGCAGTTTATGGGGCAGCCCGAACACTGAAGCTTTCTTT
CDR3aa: CASSLWGSPNTEAFF

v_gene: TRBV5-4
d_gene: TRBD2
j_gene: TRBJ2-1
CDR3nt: TGTGCCAGCAGCCCTACTCGACTAGCGGGAGGGGGCAATGAGCAGTTCTTC
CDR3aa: CASSPTRLAGGGNEQFF

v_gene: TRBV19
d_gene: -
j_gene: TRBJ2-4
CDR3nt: TGTGCCAGTAGTTTCCGGGACAACAGAAACATTCAGTACTTC
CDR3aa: CASSFRDNRNIQYF

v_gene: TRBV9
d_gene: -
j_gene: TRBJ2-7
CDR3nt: TGTGCCAGCAGCCCCCGAACGGGGAGCTACGAGCAGTACTTC
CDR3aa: CASSPRTGSYEQYF

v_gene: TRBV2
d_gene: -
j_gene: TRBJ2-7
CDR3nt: TGTGCCAGCTCAGGGGAACCCTACGAGCAGTACTTC
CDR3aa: CASSGEPYEQYF

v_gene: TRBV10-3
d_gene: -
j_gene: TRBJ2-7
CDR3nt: TGTGCCATCAGTGAACAGTTTTACGGCGAGCAGTACTTC
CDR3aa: CAISEQFYGEQYF

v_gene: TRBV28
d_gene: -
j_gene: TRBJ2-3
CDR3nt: TGTGCCAGCAGTTTATTAGGACCATATACGCAGTATTTT
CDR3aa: CASSLLGPYTQYF

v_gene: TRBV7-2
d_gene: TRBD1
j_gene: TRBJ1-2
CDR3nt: TGTGCCAGCAGCCCTAGAGCGACAGGGGAGTATGGCTACACCTTC
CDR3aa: CASSPRATGEYGYTF

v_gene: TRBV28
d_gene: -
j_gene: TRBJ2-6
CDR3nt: TGTGCCAGCAGTTTATTCACTGGCGGGGGGGCCAACGTCCTGACTTTC
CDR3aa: CASSLFTGGGANVLTF

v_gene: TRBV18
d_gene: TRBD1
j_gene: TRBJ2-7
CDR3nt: TGTGCCAGCTCACCCCCGAGGACAGGCTCCTACGAGCAGTACTTC
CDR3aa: CASSPPRTGSYEQYF

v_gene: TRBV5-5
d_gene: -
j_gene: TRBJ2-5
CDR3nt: TGTGCCAGCAGCTACAGGGTAGAGACCCAGTACTTC
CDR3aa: CASSYRVETQYF

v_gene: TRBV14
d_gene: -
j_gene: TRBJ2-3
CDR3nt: TGTGCCAGCAGCCAAGCCCCGGATACGCAGTATTTT
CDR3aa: CASSQAPDTQYF

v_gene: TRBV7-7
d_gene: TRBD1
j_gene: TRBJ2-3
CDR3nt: TGTGCCAGCAGCCGAGGGGGCTCGTCTTCAGATACGCAGTATTTT
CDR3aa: CASSRGGSSSDTQYF

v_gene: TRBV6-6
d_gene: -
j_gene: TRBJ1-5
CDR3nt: TGTGCCAGCAGTTATTTCAGGAGGCAGGGGTATCAGCCCCAGCATTTT
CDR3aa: CASSYFRRQGYQPQHF

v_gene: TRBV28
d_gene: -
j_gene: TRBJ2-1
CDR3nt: TGTGCCAGCAGCTTTGGACAGAGCTCCTACAATGAGCAGTTCTTC
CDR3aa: CASSFGQSSYNEQFF